Following are 18 T cell receptor beta chains from one sample sequenced in a study of T cells after yellow fever vaccination. TCRdb recomputed calls from the 5' RACE reads with MiXCR, one row per CDR3 protein. The sample carries some 250,000 distinct CDR3 sequences, 6.9% recorded once. Here the sequenced sample was CD4+ T cells sorted from PBMCs, taken 15 days after the yellow fever booster vaccination. The receptor source for this set is a man aged 25 to 40 who received the YFV17D yellow fever vaccine.

In this sample, this clonotype turned up many times. This chain joins TRBV5-1 and TRBJ2-2; D is possibly TRBD1 (5 bases). This CDR3 spans 15 amino acids. V lost 3 bases to trimming and J lost 5 bases, with 14 bases between them. The V gene's germline CDR1 is SGHRS and CDR2 YFSETQ. As DNA, the CDR3 is TGCGCCAGCAGCTCAATAACCCAGGGAACCGGGGAGCTGTTTTTT. Translation gives CASSSITQGTGELFF.

This chain connects TRBV7-3 to TRBJ2-1; 12 positions match TRBD2. Losses at the gene ends were 1 base for V and 6 bases for J; bases not matched to a gene: 13. The CDR3 has 19 residues. Germline CDR1 SGHTA, CDR2 FQGTGA. Here the CDR3 reads CASSLRGLAGGDIRNEQFF. The CDR3 region has the DNA TGTGCCAGCAGCTTAAGGGGGCTAGCGGGAGGGGACATTCGCAATGAGCAGTTCTTC.

The V call is TRBV19, the J call TRBJ1-2; D gene ambiguous. The V gene lost 3 bases and the J gene lost 2 bases, with 7 bases spanning the gap. Per the germline V gene, CDR1 is LNHDA and CDR2 is SQIVND (reference sequence). This CDR3 spans 13 amino acids. CDR3 sequence (DNA): TGTGCCAGTAGTATGGCGGGGAACTATGGCTACACCTTC. Its translation is CASSMAGNYGYTF.

This clonotype has more than one count but fewer than ten. The rearrangement joins TRBV7-2 to TRBJ2-3; no reliable D call. This CDR3 region has 15 residues. The V gene lost 5 bases and the J gene lost 2 bases, with 14 bases spanning the gap. From germline, CDR1 is SGHTA and CDR2 FQGNSA. The CDR3 sequence: CASSLDITDTDTQYF. In DNA form, the CDR3 reads TGTGCCAGCAGCCTAGACATAACGGACACAGATACGCAGTATTTT.

This clonotype was counted many times. The chain couples TRBV4-2 to TRBJ2-1; 13 bases align to TRBD2. CDR1 and CDR2 from the germline V gene are LGHNA and YNFKEQ. The CDR3 is 16 residues long. The V segment lost 1 base and the J segment 4 bases; nucleotides outside the gene matches: 1. CDR3 in amino acids: CASSQGGLAGYNEQFF. The CDR3, as DNA: TGTGCCAGCAGCCAAGGGGGACTAGCGGGATACAATGAGCAGTTCTTC.

This clonotype occurred many times. The J gene is TRBJ2-1, the V gene TRBV7-2, with TRBD2 as a possible D gene (5 bases). This CDR3 spans 13 amino acids. The V end was cut by 6 bases, the J end by 8 bases, with 14 bases between. Germline V gene data show CDR1 as SGHTA and CDR2 as FQGNSA. The CDR3 DNA reads as TGTGCCAGCAGTTTCCGGGGTATCCATGAGCAGTTCTTC. This sequence encodes CASSFRGIHEQFF.

This clonotype was picked up many times. The chain's CDR3 is CASSLQGGRNEQFF. CDR3 nucleotides: TGCGCCAGCAGCCTTCAGGGGGGACGGAATGAGCAGTTCTTC. V is TRBV4-3 and J is TRBJ2-1; D might be TRBD1 (7 bases). V lost 4 bases to trimming and J lost 7 bases, with 14 bases between them. CDR3 length: 14 residues. Germline CDR1 LGHNA, CDR2 YSLEER.

This clonotype showed up many times. The rearrangement joins TRBV12-3 or TRBV12-4 to TRBJ2-2; D uncertain. The CDR3 totals 12 residues. V shed 1 base and J shed 9 bases, with 6 bases lying between them. CDR3 nucleotides: TGTGCCAGCAGTTTAGTTCCGAGGGAGCTGTTTTTT. Translation gives CASSLVPRELFF.

This clonotype was counted only a few times. CDR3: CSGQGQNEKLFF. CDR3 sequence (DNA): TGCAGTGGACAGGGACAGAATGAAAAACTGTTTTTT. The rearrangement uses TRBV29-1 and TRBJ1-4; 8 nucleotides line up with TRBD1. Germline V gene sequence: CDR1 SQVTM, CDR2 ANQGSEA. The CDR3 is 12 amino acids.

In this sample, this clonotype turned up many times. The gene calls are TRBV24-1 and TRBJ2-1; 14 nucleotides agree with TRBD2. The germline V gene encodes CDR1 KGHDR and CDR2 SFDVKD. With 4 bases clipped from V and 8 bases from J, the junction kept 6 bases outside the gene matches. The CDR3 covers 16 residues. The CDR3 DNA reads TGTGCCACCAGTGACCGAGGGACTAGCGGGAGTTATGAGCAGTTCTTC. Protein: CATSDRGTSGSYEQFF.

This clonotype showed up many times. This chain connects TRBV7-8 to TRBJ1-4, with a tentative D call TRBD1 (5 bases). Trimming took 1 base from V and 7 from J, leaving 10 bases between them. The germline gives CDR1 SGHVS, CDR2 FQNEAQ. The CDR3 loop spans 14 amino acids. CDR3 coding DNA: TGTGCCAGCAGCTTAGGGGGCGGAGGTGAAAAACTGTTTTTT. Encoded protein: CASSLGGGGEKLFF.

V usage is TRBV7-9 and J usage is TRBJ2-7; TRBD1 matches at 7 bases. CDR3 length equals 17 residues. V trimming: 2 bases; J trimming: 0 bases; junction bases outside the gene matches: 10. The germline CDR1 and CDR2 sequences are SEHNR and FQNEAQ (reference sequence). This CDR3 reads CASSLRAGTVNSYEQYF. CDR3 nucleotide sequence: TGTGCCAGCAGCTTAAGAGCCGGGACAGTGAACTCCTACGAGCAGTACTTC.

The table lists this clonotype with a few counts. The chain carries TRBV11-2 and TRBJ1-1; the match to TRBD1 covers 10 bases. Germline trimming cut 4 bases from V and 3 bases from J; bases unmatched to any gene: 8. The CDR3 runs 16 residues. Looked up from germline, CDR1 is SGHAT and CDR2 is FQNNGV. Written as DNA, the CDR3 is TGTGCCAGCAGCTCGACGGACAGGGGGGCGGACACTGAAGCTTTCTTT. Its translation: CASSSTDRGADTEAFF.

This clonotype was counted at least ten times. This chain uses TRBV4-3 with TRBJ2-5; 7 bases agree with TRBD1. Germline CDR1 and CDR2: LGHNA and YSLEER. There are 16 residues in the CDR3. Unmatched junction bases numbered 7, after V lost 2 bases and J lost 1 base. In nucleotides, the CDR3 is TGCGCCAGCAGCCAATCCAGGGACAGAGCCCAAGAGACCCAGTACTTC. Its translation: CASSQSRDRAQETQYF.

This chain uses TRBV10-3 with TRBJ2-6; 7 positions agree with TRBD2. V shed 10 bases, J shed 12 bases, and the junction held 15 bases outside the gene matches. The germline gives CDR1 ENHRY, CDR2 SYGVKD. This CDR3 spans 14 amino acids. The CDR3 nucleotides are TGTGCCACCCGGGGGGAAGGTGGAGGGACCGTCCTGACTTTC. It is translated as CATRGEGGGTVLTF.

The genes are TRBV6-5 and TRBJ2-7; tentative D call: TRBD1 (8 bases). Germline V lookup: CDR1 MNHEY, CDR2 SVGAGI. The CDR3 is 12 amino acids. Trimming removed 7 bases from V and 7 bases from J, with 14 bases in between. CDR3 sequence: CASINRGGEQYF. CDR3 nucleotide sequence: TGTGCCAGCATCAACAGGGGGGGGGAGCAGTACTTC.

This clonotype has just a few counts. V usage is TRBV20-1 and J usage is TRBJ1-2; D remains ambiguous. The V end was cut by 3 bases, the J end by 3 bases, with 8 bases between. The CDR3 has 12 residues. The germline V gene has CDR1 DFQATT and CDR2 SNEGSKA (reference sequence). The CDR3 region is CSASPSDYGYTF. CDR3 in DNA: TGCAGTGCTAGCCCCTCAGACTATGGCTACACCTTC.

This clonotype was picked up a small number of times. The chain joins TRBV5-4 to TRBJ2-1; D tentatively fits TRBD1 or TRBD2 (5 bases each). V dropped 2 bases and J dropped 8 bases, with 11 bases sitting between them. The CDR3 spans 13 residues. Germline V CDR1 and CDR2: SGHNT, YYREEE (reference sequence). CDR3 residues: CASSFPGTDEQFF. CDR3 DNA: TGTGCCAGCAGCTTCCCCGGGACGGATGAGCAGTTCTTC.